This T cell receptor (beta chain) was obtained from a study of prognosis after radiotherapy for stage I lung cancer. This clonotype was found many times. The ends were cut back, 1 base at V and 7 bases at J, with 8 bases in the middle. CDR3 size: 12 residues. Germline V gene sequence: CDR1 DFQATT, CDR2 SNEGSKA (reference sequence). By two-round multiplex PCR, the TCR beta CDR3 was amplified from genomic DNA. Primers specific to each TRBV and TRBJ gene drove first-round PCR. TCRdb recomputed calls from the multiplex PCR reads with MiXCR, one row per CDR3 protein. The sample yields some 56,000 distinct CDR3 sequences, 26% seen once.

Sequencing used PBMCs, obtained before or after stereotactic body radiation therapy (not recorded which). V gene TRBV20-1 combines with J gene TRBJ2-1; D remains unclear. The origin of this receptor is a donor at least 50 years old with non-small cell lung cancer. The CDR3: CSARAPPNEQFF. CDR3 in DNA: TGCAGTGCTAGAGCCCCGCCGAATGAGCAGTTCTTC.